This is a list of T cell receptor beta chains from one sample in a study of patients and donors after allogeneic stem cell transplantation. From the RT-PCR reads, TCRdb called clonotypes with MiXCR, one entry per CDR3 protein. The data show 98,000 or so distinct CDR3 sequences, with approximately 35% seen just once and around 25% held by the top ten. Source material: blood, either unsorted or a sorted T cell fraction (not recorded which). These receptors all come from a human donor who was either an allogeneic HSCT recipient or a stem cell or donor lymphocyte infusion donor (not recorded which). It is not recorded whose cells these are; they may come from a transplant donor. The CDR3 runs from the conserved cysteine through the conserved F or W.

J gene | V gene | CDR3 protein
TRBJ1-2 | TRBV5-1 | CASSFGRTGYTF
TRBJ1-1 | TRBV6-5 | CASSYLSSAMNTEAFF
TRBJ2-3 | TRBV6-5 | CASMTNTDTQYF
TRBJ2-7 | TRBV20-1 | CSAREGGSGQYF
TRBJ2-7 | TRBV6-2/TRBV6-3 | CASSYFLAGARSYEQYF
TRBJ2-3 | TRBV15 | CATSRVIAGTDTQYF
TRBJ1-1 | TRBV7-8 | CASSLTKGSTTEAFF
TRBJ1-5 | TRBV24-1 | CATSGAGQNNQPQHF
TRBJ2-5 | TRBV24-1 | CATGSSTTKETQYF
TRBJ1-6 | TRBV6-6 | CASSSPQGDSSPLHF
TRBJ2-1 | TRBV5-1 | CASSPTSGEQFF
TRBJ1-1 | TRBV4-2 | CASSQGVRGNTEAFF
TRBJ2-7 | TRBV20-1 | CSARGHLYERYF
TRBJ1-2 | TRBV20-1 | CSGAVGYTF
TRBJ2-3 | TRBV12-3/TRBV12-4 | CASSLTWASDTQYF
TRBJ2-6 | TRBV27 | CASSLAGFSSSGANVLTF
TRBJ1-5 | TRBV7-6 | CASSPDPGDNQPQHF
TRBJ2-3 | TRBV9 | CASSVGGRVSDTQYF
TRBJ2-7 | TRBV6-2/TRBV6-3 | CASRAGGGSYEQYF
TRBJ2-7 | TRBV20-1 | CSARKGSTYEQYF